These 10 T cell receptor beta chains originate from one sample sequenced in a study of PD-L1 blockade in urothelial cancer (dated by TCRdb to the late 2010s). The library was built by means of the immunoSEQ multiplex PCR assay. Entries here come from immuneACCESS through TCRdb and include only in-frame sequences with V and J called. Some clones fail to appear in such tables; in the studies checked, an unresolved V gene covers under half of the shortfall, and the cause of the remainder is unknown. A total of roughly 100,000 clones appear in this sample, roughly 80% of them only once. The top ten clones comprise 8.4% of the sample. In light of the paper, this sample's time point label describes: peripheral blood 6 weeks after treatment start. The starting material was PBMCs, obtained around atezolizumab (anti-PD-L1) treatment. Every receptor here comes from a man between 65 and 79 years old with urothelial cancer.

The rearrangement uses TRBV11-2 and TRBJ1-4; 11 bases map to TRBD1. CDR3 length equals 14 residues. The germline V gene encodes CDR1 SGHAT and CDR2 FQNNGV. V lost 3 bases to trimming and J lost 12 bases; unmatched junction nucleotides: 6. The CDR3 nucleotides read TGTGCCAGCAGCTTTACCGGGACAGGGGGACAACTGTTTTTT. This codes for CASSFTGTGGQLFF.

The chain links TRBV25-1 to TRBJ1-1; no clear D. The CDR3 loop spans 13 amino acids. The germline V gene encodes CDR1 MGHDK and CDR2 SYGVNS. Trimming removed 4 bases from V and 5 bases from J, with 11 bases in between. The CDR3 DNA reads TGTGCCAGCAGTGTAGCCGGCGGGACTGAAGCTTTCTTT. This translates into CASSVAGGTEAFF. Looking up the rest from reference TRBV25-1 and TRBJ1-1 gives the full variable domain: EADIYQTPRYLVIGTGKKITLECSQTMGHDKMYWYQQDPGMELHLIHYSYGVNSTEKGDLSSESTVSRIRTEHFPLTLESARPSHTSQYLCASSVAGGTEAFFGQGTRLTVV.

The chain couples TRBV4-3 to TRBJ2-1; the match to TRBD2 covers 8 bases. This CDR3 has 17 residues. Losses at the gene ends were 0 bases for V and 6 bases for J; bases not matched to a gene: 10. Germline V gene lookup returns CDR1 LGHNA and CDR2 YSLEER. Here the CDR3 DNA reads TGCGCCAGCAGCCAAGAAGGGGCAGCGGGAGTTGGCAATGAGCAGTTCTTC. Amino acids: CASSQEGAAGVGNEQFF.

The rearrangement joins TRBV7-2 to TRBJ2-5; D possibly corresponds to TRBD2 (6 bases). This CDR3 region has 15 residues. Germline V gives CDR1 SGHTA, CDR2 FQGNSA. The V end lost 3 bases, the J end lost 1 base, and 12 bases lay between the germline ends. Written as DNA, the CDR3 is TGTGCCAGCAGCTTCATCCACGGGAGCCAAGAGACCCAGTACTTC. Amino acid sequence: CASSFIHGSQETQYF.

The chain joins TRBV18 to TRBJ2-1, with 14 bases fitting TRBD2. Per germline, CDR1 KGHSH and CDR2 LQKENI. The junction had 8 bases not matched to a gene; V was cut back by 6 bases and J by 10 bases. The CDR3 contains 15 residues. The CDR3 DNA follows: TGTGCCAGCTCCCCGGGACTAGCGGGGGTTGGGGAGCAGTTCTTC. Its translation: CASSPGLAGVGEQFF.

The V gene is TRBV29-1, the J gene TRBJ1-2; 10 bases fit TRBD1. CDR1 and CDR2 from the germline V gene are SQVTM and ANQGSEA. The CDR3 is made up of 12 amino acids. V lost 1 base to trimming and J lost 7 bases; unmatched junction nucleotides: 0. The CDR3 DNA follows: TGCAGCGTTGAAGGGACAGGGGGTGGCTACACCTTC. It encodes CSVEGTGGGYTF.

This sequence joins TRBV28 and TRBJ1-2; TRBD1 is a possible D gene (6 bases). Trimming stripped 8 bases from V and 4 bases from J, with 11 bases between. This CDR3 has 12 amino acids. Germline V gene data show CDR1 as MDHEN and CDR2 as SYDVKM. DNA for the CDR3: TGTGCCAGCCGGACAGAGGCCTATGGCTACACCTTC. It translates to CASRTEAYGYTF.

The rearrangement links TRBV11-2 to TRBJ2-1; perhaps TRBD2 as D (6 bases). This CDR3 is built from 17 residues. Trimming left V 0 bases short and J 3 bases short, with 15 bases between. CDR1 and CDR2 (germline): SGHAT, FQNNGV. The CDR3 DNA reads TGTGCCAGCAGCTTAGAGGCTGGCGGGACTTTCTACAATGAGCAGTTCTTC. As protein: CASSLEAGGTFYNEQFF.

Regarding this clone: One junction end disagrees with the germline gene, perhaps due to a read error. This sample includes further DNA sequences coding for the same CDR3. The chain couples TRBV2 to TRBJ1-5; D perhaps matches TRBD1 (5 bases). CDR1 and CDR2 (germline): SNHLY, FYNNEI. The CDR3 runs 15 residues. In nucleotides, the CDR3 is TGTGCCAGCAGTGAAGCGGCGGCAGGGAATCAGCCCCAACATTTT. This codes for CASSEAAAGNQPQHF.

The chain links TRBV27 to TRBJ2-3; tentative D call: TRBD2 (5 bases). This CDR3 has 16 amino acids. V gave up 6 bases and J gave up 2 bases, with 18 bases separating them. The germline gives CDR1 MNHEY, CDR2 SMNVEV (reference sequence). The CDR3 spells CASRAQRSRHTDTQYF. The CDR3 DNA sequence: TGTGCCAGCAGGGCCCAGCGGAGCCGACACACAGATACGCAGTATTTT.